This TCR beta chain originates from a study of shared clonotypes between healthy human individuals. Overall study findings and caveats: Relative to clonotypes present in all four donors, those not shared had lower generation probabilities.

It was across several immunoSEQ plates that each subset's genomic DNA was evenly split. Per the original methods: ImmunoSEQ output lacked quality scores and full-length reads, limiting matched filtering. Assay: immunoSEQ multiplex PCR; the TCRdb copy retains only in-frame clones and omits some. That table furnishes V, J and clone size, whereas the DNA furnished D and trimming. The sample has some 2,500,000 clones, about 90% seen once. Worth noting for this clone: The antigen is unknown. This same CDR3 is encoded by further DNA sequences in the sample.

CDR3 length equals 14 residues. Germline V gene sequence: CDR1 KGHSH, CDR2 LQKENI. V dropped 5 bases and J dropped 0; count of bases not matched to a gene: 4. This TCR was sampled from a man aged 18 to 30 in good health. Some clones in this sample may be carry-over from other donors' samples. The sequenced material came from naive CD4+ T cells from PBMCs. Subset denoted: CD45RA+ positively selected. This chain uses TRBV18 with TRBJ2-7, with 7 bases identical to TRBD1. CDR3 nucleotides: TGTGCCAGCTCAAGGACAGGCAGCTCCTACGAGCAGTACTTC. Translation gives CASSRTGSSYEQYF.